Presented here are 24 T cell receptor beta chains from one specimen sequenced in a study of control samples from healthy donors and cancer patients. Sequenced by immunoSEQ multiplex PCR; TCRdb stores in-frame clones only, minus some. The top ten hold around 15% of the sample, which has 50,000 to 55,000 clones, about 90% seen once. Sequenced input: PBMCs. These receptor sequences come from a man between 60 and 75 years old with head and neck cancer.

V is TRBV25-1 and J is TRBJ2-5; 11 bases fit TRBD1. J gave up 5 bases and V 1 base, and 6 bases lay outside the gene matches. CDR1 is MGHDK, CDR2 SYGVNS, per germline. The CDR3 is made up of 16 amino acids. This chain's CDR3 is CASSESPGTGGETQYF. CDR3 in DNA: TGTGCCAGCAGTGAATCTCCAGGGACAGGGGGGGAGACCCAGTACTTC.

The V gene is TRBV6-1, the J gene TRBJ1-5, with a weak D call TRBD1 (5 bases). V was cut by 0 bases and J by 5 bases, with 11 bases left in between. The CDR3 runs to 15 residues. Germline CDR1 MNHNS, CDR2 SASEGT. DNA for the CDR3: TGTGCCAGCAGTGAAGCCGCAGGGCGGTATCAGCCCCAGCATTTT. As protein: CASSEAAGRYQPQHF.

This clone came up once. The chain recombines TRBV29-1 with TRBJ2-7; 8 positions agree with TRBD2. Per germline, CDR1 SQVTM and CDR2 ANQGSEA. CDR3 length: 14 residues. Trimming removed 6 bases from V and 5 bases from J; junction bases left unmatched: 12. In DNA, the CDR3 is TGCAGCGTGGGCATCCGGGGGGGCATCGACGAGCAGTACTTC. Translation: CSVGIRGGIDEQYF.

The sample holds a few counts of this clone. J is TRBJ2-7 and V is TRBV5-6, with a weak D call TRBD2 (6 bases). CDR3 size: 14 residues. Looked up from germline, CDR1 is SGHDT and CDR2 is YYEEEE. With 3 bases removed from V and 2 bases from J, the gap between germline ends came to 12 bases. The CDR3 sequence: CASSSGLSAYEQYF. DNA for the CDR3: TGTGCCAGCAGCTCGGGACTTTCTGCCTACGAGCAGTACTTC.

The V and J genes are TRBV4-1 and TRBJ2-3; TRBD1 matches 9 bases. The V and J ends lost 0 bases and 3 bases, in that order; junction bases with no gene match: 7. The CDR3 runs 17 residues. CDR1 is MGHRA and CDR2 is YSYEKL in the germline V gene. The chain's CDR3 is CASSQDGGDRATDTQYF. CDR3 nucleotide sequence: TGCGCCAGCAGCCAAGATGGGGGGGACAGGGCTACAGATACGCAGTATTTT.

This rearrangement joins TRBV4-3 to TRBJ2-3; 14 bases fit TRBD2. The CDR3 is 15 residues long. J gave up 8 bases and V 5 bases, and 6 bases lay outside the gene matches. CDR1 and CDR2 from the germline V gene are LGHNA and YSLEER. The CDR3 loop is CASSGGTSGGGTQYF. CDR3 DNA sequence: TGCGCCAGCAGCGGCGGGACTAGCGGGGGAGGTACGCAGTATTTT.

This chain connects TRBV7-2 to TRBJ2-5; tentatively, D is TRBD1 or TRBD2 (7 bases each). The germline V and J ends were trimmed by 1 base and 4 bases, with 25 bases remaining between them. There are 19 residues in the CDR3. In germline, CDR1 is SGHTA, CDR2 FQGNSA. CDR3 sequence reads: CASSLEGVFGRTGRETQYF. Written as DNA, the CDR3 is TGTGCCAGCAGCTTAGAGGGCGTATTCGGGAGGACAGGACGAGAGACCCAGTACTTC.

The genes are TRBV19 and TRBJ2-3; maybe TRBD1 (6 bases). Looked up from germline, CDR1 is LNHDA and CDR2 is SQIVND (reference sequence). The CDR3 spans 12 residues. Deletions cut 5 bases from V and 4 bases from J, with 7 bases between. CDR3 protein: CASSYRADTQYF. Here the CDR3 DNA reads TGTGCCAGTAGTTACAGGGCAGATACGCAGTATTTT.

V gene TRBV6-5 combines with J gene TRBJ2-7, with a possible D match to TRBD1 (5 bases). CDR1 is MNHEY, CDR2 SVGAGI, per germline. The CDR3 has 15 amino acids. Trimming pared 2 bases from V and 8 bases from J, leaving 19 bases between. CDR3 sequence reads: CASSYVAGKMEKQYF. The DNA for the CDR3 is TGTGCCAGCAGTTACGTCGCAGGGAAGATGGAAAAGCAGTACTTC.

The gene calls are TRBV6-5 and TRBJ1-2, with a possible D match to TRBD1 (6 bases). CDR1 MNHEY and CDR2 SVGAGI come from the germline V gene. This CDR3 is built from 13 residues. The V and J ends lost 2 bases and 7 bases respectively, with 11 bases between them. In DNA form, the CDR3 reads TGTGCCAGCAGTTACACGGGGGCGGGTGGCTACACCTTC. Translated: CASSYTGAGGYTF.

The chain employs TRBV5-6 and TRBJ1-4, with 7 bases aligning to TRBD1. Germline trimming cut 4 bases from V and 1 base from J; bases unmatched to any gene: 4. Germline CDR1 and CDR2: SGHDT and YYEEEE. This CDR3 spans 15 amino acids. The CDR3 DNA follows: TGTGCCAGCAGCCCATACAGGGGAACTAATGAAAAACTGTTTTTT. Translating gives CASSPYRGTNEKLFF. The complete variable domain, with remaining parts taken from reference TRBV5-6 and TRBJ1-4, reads DAGVTQSPTHLIKTRGQQVTLRCSPKSGHDTVSWYQQALGQGPQFIFQYYEEEERQRGNFPDRFSGHQFPNYSSELNVNALLLGDSALYLCASSPYRGTNEKLFFGSGTQLSVL.

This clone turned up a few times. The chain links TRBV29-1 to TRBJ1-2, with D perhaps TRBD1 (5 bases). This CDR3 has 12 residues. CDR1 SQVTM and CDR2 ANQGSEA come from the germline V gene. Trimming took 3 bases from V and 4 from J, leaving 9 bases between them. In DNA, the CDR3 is TGCAGCGTTGAGGCAGGGACCTATGGCTACACCTTC. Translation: CSVEAGTYGYTF.

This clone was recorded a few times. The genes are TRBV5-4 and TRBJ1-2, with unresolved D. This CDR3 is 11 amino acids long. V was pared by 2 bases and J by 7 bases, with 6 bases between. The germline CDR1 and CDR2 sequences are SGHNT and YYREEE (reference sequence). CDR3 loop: CASSFGLGYTF. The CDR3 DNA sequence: TGTGCCAGCAGCTTTGGTCTTGGCTACACCTTC.

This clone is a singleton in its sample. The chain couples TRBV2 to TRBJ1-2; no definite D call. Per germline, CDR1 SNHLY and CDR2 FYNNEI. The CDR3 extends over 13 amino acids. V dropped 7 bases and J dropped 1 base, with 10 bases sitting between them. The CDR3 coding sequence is TGTGCCAGCAAGGAAGCAAGTAACTATGGCTACACCTTC. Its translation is CASKEASNYGYTF.

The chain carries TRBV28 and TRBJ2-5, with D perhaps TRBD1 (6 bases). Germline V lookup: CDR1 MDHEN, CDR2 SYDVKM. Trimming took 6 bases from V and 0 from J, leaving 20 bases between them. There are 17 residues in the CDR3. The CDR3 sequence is CASRNHLQGINQETQYF. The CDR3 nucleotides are TGTGCCAGCAGAAATCACCTACAGGGTATAAACCAAGAGACCCAGTACTTC.

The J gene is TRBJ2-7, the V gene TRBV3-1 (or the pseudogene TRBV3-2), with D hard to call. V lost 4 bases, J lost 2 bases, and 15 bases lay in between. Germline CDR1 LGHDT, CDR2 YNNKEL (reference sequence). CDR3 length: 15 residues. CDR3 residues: CASSPMFASAYEQYF. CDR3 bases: TGTGCCAGCAGCCCGATGTTCGCGAGTGCCTACGAGCAGTACTTC.

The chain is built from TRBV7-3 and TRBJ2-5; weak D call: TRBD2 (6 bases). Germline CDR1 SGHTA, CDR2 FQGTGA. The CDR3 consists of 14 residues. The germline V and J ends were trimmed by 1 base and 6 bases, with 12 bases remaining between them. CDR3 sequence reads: CASSLNGSPKTQYF. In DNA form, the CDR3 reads TGTGCCAGCAGCTTAAACGGGAGTCCCAAGACCCAGTACTTC.

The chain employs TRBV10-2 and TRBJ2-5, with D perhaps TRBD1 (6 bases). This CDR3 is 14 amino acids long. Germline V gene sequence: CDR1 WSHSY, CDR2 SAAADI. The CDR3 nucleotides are TGCGCATCGCGAGGGGGTTGGGGCCAAGAGACCCAGTACTTC. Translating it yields CASRGGWGQETQYF.

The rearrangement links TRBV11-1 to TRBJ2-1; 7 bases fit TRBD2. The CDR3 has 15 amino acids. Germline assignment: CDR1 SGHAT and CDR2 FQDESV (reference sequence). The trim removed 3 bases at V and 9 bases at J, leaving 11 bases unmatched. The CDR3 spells CASSFLPAGRGEQFF. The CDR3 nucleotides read TGTGCCAGCAGCTTTCTTCCAGCGGGACGGGGTGAGCAGTTCTTC.

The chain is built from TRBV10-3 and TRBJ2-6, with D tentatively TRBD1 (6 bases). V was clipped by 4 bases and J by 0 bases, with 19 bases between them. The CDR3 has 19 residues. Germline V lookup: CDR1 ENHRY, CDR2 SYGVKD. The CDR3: CAISGSSLRGSSGANVLTF. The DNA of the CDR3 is TGTGCCATCAGTGGTTCCTCATTGAGGGGGAGCTCTGGGGCCAACGTCCTGACTTTC.

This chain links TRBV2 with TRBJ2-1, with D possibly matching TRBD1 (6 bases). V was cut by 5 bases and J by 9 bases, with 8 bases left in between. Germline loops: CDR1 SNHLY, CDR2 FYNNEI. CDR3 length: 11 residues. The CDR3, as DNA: TGTGCCAGCAGTAGGACAGTTGAGCAGTTCTTC. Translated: CASSRTVEQFF.

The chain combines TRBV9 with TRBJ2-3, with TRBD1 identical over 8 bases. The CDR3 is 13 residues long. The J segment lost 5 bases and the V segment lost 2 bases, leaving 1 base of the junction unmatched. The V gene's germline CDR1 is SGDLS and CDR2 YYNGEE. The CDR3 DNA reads TGTGCCAGCAGCGTCAGGGGGCAAGATACGCAGTATTTT. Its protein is CASSVRGQDTQYF.

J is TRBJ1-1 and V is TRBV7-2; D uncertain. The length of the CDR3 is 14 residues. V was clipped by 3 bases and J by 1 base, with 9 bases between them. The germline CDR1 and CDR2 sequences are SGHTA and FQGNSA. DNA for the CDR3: TGTGCCAGCAGCTTTAGTCGCGAGAACACTGAAGCTTTCTTT. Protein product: CASSFSRENTEAFF.

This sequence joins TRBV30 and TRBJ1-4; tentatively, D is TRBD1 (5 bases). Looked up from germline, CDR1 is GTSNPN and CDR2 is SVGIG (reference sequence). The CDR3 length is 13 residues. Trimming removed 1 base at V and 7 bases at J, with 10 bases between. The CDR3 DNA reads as TGTGCCTGGAGTGAGGGGAGGATTGAAAAACTGTTTTTT. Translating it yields CAWSEGRIEKLFF.